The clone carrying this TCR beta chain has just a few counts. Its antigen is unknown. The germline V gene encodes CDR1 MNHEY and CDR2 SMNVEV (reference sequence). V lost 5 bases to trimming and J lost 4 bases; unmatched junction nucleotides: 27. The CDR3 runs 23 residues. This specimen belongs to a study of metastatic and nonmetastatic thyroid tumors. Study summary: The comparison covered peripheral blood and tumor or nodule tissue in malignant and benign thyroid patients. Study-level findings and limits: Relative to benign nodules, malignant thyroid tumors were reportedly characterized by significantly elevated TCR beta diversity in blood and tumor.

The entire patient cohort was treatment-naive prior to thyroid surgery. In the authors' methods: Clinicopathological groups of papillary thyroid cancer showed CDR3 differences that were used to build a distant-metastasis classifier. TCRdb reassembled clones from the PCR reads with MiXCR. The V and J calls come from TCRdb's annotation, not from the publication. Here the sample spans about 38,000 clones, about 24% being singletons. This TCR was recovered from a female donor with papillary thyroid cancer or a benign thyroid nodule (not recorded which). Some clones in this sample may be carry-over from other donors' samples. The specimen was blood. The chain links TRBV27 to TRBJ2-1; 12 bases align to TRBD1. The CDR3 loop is CASSLLGRTLTSRDRGLYNEQFF. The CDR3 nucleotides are TGTGCCAGCAGTCTATTGGGCCGCACGTTGACAAGCCGGGACAGGGGGCTTTACAATGAGCAGTTCTTC.